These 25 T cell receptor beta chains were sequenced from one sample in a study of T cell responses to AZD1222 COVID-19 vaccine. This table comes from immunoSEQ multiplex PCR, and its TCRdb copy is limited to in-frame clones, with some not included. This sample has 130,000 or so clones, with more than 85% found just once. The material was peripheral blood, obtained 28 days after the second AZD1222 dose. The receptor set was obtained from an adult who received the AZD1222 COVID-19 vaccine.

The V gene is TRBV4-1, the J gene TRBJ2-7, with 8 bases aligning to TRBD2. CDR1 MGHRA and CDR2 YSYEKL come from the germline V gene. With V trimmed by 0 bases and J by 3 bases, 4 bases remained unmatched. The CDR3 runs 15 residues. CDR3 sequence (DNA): TGCGCCAGCAGCCAAGATTGGCGGGAGGACTACGAGCAGTACGTC. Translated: CASSQDWREDYEQYV.

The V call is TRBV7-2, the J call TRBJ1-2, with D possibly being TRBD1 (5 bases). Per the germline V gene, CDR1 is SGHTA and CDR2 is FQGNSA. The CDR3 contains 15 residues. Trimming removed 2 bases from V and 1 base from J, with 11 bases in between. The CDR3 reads CASSLRPDINYGYTF. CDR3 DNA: TGTGCCAGCAGCTTAAGACCGGACATTAACTATGGCTACACCTTC.

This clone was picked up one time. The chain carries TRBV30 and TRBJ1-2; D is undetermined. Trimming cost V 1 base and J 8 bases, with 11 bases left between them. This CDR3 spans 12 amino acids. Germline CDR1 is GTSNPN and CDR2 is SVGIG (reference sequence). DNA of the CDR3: TGTGCCTGGAGTGGGTACCCAAGCGGCTACACCTTC. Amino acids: CAWSGYPSGYTF. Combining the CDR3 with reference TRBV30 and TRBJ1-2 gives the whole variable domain SQTIHQWPATLVQPVGSPLSLECTVEGTSNPNLYWYRQAAGRGLQLLFYSVGIGQISSEVPQNLSASRPQDRQFILSSKKLLLSDSGFYLCAWSGYPSGYTFGSGTRLTVV.

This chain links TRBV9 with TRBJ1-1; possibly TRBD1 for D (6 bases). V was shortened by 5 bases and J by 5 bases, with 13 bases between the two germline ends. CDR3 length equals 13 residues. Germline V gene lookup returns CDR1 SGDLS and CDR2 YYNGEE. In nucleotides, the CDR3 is TGTGCCAGCAGTCTCTTACAGGGAACTGAAGCTTTCTTT. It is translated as CASSLLQGTEAFF.

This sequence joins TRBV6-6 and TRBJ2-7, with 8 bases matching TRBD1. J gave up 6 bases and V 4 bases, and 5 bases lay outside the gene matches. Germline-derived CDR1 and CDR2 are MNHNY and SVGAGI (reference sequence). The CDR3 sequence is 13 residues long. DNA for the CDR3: TGTGCCAGCAGTTTGGGCAGGGGGCTCGAGCAGTACGTC. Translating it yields CASSLGRGLEQYV.

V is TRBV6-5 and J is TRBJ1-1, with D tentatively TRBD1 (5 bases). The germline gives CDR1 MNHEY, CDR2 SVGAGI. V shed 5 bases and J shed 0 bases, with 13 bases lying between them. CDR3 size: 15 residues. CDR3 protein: CASSQLQEMNTEAFF. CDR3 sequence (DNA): TGTGCCAGCAGTCAACTACAGGAAATGAACACTGAAGCTTTCTTT.

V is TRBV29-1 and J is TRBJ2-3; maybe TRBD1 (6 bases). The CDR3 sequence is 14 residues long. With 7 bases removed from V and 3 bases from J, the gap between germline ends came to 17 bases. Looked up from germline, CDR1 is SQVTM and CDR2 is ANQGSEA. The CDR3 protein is CSAQQGIGTDTQYF. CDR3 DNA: TGCAGCGCCCAACAGGGTATCGGAACAGATACGCAGTATTTT.

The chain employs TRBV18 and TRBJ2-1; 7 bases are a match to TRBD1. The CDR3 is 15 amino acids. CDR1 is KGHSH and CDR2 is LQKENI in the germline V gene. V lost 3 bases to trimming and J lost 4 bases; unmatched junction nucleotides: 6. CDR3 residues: CASSPLRTGYNEQFF. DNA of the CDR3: TGTGCCAGCTCACCCTTACGGACAGGTTACAATGAGCAGTTCTTC.

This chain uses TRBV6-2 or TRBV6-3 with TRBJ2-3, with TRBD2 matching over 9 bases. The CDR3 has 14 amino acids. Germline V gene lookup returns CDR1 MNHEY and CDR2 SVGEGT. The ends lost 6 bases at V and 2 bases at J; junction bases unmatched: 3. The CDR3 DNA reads TGTGCCAGCAGCTGGACTAGCGCCACAGATACGCAGTATTTT. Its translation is CASSWTSATDTQYF.

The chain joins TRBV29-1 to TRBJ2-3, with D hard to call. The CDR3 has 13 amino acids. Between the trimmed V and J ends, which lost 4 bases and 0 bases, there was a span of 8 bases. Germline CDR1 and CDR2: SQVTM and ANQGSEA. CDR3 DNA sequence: TGCAGCGTTGCTAGTCGGAGCACAGATACGCAGTATTTT. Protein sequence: CSVASRSTDTQYF.

CDR3 DNA sequence: TGCAGTGCTAGTGACTCAGGGGCTTACGAGCAGTACTTC. Its protein is CSASDSGAYEQYF. V usage is TRBV20-1 and J usage is TRBJ2-7, with D possibly matching TRBD1 (6 bases). The CDR3 has 13 amino acids. The germline V gene has CDR1 DFQATT and CDR2 SNEGSKA (reference sequence). With 3 bases removed from V and 4 bases from J, the gap between germline ends came to 13 bases.

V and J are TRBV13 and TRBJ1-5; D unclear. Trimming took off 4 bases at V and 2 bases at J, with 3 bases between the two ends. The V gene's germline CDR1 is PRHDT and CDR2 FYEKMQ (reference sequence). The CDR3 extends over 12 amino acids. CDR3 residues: CASSWGNQPQHF. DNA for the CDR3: TGTGCCAGCAGCTGGGGCAATCAGCCCCAGCATTTT.

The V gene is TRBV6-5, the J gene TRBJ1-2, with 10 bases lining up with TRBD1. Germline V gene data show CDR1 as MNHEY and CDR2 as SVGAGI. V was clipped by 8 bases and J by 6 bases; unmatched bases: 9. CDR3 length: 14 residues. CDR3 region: CASAPGQGGDGYTF. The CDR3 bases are TGTGCCAGCGCCCCAGGACAGGGGGGAGATGGCTACACCTTC.

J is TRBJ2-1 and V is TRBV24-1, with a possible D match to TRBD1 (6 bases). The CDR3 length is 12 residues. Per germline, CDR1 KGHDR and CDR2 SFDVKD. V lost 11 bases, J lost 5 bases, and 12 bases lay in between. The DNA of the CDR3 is TGTGCCATCCAGGGGTATGACAATGAGCAGTTCTTC. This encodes CAIQGYDNEQFF.

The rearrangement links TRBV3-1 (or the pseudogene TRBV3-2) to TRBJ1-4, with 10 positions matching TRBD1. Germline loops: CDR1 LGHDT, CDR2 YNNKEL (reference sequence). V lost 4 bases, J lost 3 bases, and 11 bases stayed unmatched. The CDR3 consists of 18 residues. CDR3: CASSPQGDRGLANEKLFF. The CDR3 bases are TGTGCCAGCAGCCCCCAGGGGGACAGGGGTTTGGCTAATGAAAAACTGTTTTTT.

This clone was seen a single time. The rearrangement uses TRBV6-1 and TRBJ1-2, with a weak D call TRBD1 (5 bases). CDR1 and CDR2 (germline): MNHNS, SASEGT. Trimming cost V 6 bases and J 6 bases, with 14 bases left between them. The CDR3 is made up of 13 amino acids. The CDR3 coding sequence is TGTGCCAGCAGACCACCGGCAGGGCATGGCTACACCTTC. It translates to CASRPPAGHGYTF.

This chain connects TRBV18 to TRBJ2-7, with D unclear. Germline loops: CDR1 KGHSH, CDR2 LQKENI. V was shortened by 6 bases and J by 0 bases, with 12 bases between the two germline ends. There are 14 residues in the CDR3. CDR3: CASSPPSSSYEQYF. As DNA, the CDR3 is TGTGCCAGCTCCCCTCCCAGTAGCTCCTACGAGCAGTACTTC.

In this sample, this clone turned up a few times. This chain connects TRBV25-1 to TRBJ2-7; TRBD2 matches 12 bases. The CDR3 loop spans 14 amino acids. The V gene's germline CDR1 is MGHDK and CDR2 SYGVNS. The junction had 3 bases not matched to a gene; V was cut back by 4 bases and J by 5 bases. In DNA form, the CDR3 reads TGTGCCAGCAGTGCCCTAGCGGGGGGGCACGAGCAGTACTTC. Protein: CASSALAGGHEQYF.

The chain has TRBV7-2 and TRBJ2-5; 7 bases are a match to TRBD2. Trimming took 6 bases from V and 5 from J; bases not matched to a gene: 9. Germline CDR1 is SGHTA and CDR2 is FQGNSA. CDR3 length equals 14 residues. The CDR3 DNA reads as TGTGCCAGCAGGCCTAGCGGTCCCGGGGAGACCCAGTACTTC. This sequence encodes CASRPSGPGETQYF.

The CDR3 is CAIGRGPDSPLHF. DNA for the CDR3: TGTGCCATCGGGCGGGGGCCCGATTCACCCCTCCACTTT. The V and J genes are TRBV10-3 and TRBJ1-6, with a weak D call TRBD1 (6 bases). Trimming removed 8 bases at V and 8 bases at J, with 13 bases between. This CDR3 contains 13 residues. The germline V gene encodes CDR1 ENHRY and CDR2 SYGVKD.

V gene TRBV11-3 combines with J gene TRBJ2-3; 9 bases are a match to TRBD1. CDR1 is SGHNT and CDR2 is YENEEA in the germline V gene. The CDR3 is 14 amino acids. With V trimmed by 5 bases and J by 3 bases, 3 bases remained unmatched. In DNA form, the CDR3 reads TGTGCCAGCAGCCGGACAGGGGTGACAGATACGCAGTATTTT. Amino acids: CASSRTGVTDTQYF.

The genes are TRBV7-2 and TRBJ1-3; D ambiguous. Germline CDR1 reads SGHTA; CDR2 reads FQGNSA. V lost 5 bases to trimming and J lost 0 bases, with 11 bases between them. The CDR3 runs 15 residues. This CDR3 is CASSPGSLSGNTIYF. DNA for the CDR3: TGTGCCAGCAGCCCTGGCTCCCTCTCTGGAAACACCATATATTTT.

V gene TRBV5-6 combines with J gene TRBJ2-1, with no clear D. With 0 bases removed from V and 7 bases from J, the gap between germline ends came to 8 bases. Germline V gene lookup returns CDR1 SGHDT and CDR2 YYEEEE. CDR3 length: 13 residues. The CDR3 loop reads CASSLVSNNEQFF. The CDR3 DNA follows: TGTGCCAGCAGCTTGGTCAGCAATAATGAGCAGTTCTTC.

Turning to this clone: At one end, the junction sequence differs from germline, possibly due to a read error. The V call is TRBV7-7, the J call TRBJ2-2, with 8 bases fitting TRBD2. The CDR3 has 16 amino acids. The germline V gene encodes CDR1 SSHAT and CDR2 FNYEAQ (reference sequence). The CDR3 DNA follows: TGTGCTAGCAGCCCAGCGGGACTAGCGAACACCGGGGAGCTGTTTTTT. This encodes CASSPAGLANTGELFF.

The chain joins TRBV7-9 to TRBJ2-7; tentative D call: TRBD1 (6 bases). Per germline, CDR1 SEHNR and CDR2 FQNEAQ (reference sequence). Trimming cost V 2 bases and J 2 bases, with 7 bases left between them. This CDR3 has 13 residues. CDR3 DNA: TGTGCCAGCAGCTTACCAGGGGCCTACGAGCAGTACTTC. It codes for CASSLPGAYEQYF.